Here is one TCR beta chain with its context. The CDR3 loop spans 19 amino acids. Germline CDR1 and CDR2: LGHNA and YNFKEQ. J lost 0 bases, V lost 2 bases, and 9 bases had no gene match. Only in-frame clones appear in the TCRdb table, and some are missing; sequencing was by immunoSEQ multiplex PCR. The table lists about 200,000 clones, about 88% of them singletons, with 4.5% to 5.5% in the top ten. The data were obtained in a study of blood T cell repertoires in COVID-19. Sequencing was performed on PBMCs or T cells enriched from blood (not recorded which). The sequence was collected from a young woman who had been exposed to COVID-19. The chain recombines TRBV4-2 with TRBJ1-6; 8 positions match TRBD1. The CDR3 is CASSQNGGQGFSYNSPLHF. The CDR3 bases are TGTGCCAGCAGCCAAAATGGCGGACAGGGTTTCTCCTATAATTCACCCCTCCACTTT.